These T cell receptor beta chains were read from a single sample in a study of T cells after yellow fever vaccination. TCRdb recomputed calls from the 5' RACE reads with MiXCR, one row per CDR3 protein. Found here are about 74,000 distinct CDR3 sequences, approximately 6.9% of them singletons; the top ten hold around 35%. The material was CD8+ T cells sorted from PBMCs, obtained about 5 days after the first yellow fever vaccination. Source of these receptors: a young man who received the YFV17D yellow fever vaccine. Each CDR3 is given with its conserved first and last residue. D genes are given only for firm matches. A clone size is listed for some rows: how often the clone was seen (once, few, many), or a class if it is expanded.

v_call: TRBV27; j_call: TRBJ2-2; clone_size: few; cdr3_length: 15; d_call: -; cdr3_nt: TGTGCCAGCAGTGCCCTGGACAGTCGCACCGGGGAGCTGTTTTTT; cdr3_aa: CASSALDSRTGELFF
v_call: TRBV6-2/TRBV6-3; j_call: TRBJ1-1; clone_size: many; cdr3_length: 15; d_call: -; cdr3_nt: TGTGCCAGCAGTTACTCGCCTACGGTGGACACTGAAGCTTTCTTT; cdr3_aa: CASSYSPTVDTEAFF
v_call: TRBV9; j_call: TRBJ2-1; clone_size: few; cdr3_length: 15; d_call: -; cdr3_nt: TGTGCCAGCAGCGTAGGAACGAGCTCCTACAATGAGCAGTTCTTC; cdr3_aa: CASSVGTSSYNEQFF
v_call: TRBV7-2; j_call: TRBJ2-1; clone_size: many; cdr3_length: 12; d_call: TRBD1; cdr3_nt: TGTGCCAGCAGTTTACAGGGGAGTGAGCAGTTCTTC; cdr3_aa: CASSLQGSEQFF
v_call: TRBV29-1; j_call: TRBJ2-1; clone_size: -; cdr3_length: 12; d_call: -; cdr3_nt: TGCAGCGTTGATAGGTCAGGGAATGAGCAGTTCTTC; cdr3_aa: CSVDRSGNEQFF
v_call: TRBV5-1; j_call: TRBJ1-1; clone_size: -; cdr3_length: 15; d_call: -; cdr3_nt: TGCGCCAGCAGCCGCCTGAACAGCTTGAACACTGAAGCTTTCTTT; cdr3_aa: CASSRLNSLNTEAFF
v_call: TRBV25-1; j_call: TRBJ2-3; clone_size: few; cdr3_length: 14; d_call: TRBD2; cdr3_nt: TGTGCCAGCAGTGTCGGGGGGTGGACAGATACGCAGTATTTT; cdr3_aa: CASSVGGWTDTQYF
v_call: TRBV6-1; j_call: TRBJ2-7; clone_size: -; cdr3_length: 14; d_call: TRBD1; cdr3_nt: TGTGCCAGCAGCTTGACCGGGACAGGGAGCGAGCAGTACTTC; cdr3_aa: CASSLTGTGSEQYF
v_call: TRBV10-2; j_call: TRBJ2-2; clone_size: -; cdr3_length: 13; d_call: -; cdr3_nt: TGCGCCAGCAGAAAGACAGACACCGGGGAGCTGTTTTTT; cdr3_aa: CASRKTDTGELFF
v_call: TRBV15; j_call: TRBJ2-1; clone_size: many; cdr3_length: 12; d_call: -; cdr3_nt: TGTGCCACCAGCCCCCCTAGTGGTGAGCAGTTCTTC; cdr3_aa: CATSPPSGEQFF
v_call: TRBV4-1; j_call: TRBJ2-2; clone_size: -; cdr3_length: 15; d_call: -; cdr3_nt: TGCGCCAGCAGCCAATCGGGACATTATTCCGGGGAGCTGTTTTTT; cdr3_aa: CASSQSGHYSGELFF
v_call: TRBV15; j_call: TRBJ2-1; clone_size: -; cdr3_length: 13; d_call: -; cdr3_nt: TGTGCCACCTTCGGGGGCGGGTACAATGAGCAGTTCTTC; cdr3_aa: CATFGGGYNEQFF
v_call: TRBV4-1; j_call: TRBJ1-6; clone_size: few; cdr3_length: 15; d_call: TRBD1; cdr3_nt: TGCGCCAGCAGCCCCCGGGACAGGGATAATTCACCCCTCCACTTT; cdr3_aa: CASSPRDRDNSPLHF
v_call: TRBV28; j_call: TRBJ2-7; clone_size: -; cdr3_length: 13; d_call: TRBD1; cdr3_nt: TGTGCCAGCAACAGACAGGGGTCCTACGAGCAGTACTTC; cdr3_aa: CASNRQGSYEQYF
v_call: TRBV25-1; j_call: TRBJ1-2; clone_size: few; cdr3_length: 14; d_call: -; cdr3_nt: TGTGCCAGCAGTGAACCGACGGGGGCCTATGGCTACACCTTC; cdr3_aa: CASSEPTGAYGYTF
v_call: TRBV27; j_call: TRBJ2-2; clone_size: -; cdr3_length: 14; d_call: -; cdr3_nt: TGTGCCAGCAGTTTCGGGATAAACACCGGGGAGCTGTTTTTT; cdr3_aa: CASSFGINTGELFF
v_call: TRBV29-1; j_call: TRBJ1-1; clone_size: many; cdr3_length: 11; d_call: -; cdr3_nt: TGCAGCGCCCTTATCCTCACTGAAGCTTTCTTT; cdr3_aa: CSALILTEAFF
v_call: TRBV12-3/TRBV12-4; j_call: TRBJ2-7; clone_size: many; cdr3_length: 14; d_call: TRBD1; cdr3_nt: TGTGCCAGCAGTTTAGCAGGGGGCTTGAGGGAGCAGTACTTC; cdr3_aa: CASSLAGGLREQYF
v_call: TRBV3-1; j_call: TRBJ2-5; clone_size: few; cdr3_length: 17; d_call: TRBD2; cdr3_nt: TGTGCCAGCAGCCAAGATTGGCAGCGGGGGCTCCAAGAGACCCAGTACTTC; cdr3_aa: CASSQDWQRGLQETQYF
v_call: TRBV25-1; j_call: TRBJ2-3; clone_size: many; cdr3_length: 14; d_call: -; cdr3_nt: TGTGCCAGCGTAGCACCCTCCAGGGGAGATACGCAGTATTTT; cdr3_aa: CASVAPSRGDTQYF
v_call: TRBV9; j_call: TRBJ2-5; clone_size: few; cdr3_length: 12; d_call: -; cdr3_nt: TGTGCCAGCAGTCGGGACTGGAAGACCCAGTACTTC; cdr3_aa: CASSRDWKTQYF
v_call: TRBV5-6; j_call: TRBJ2-3; clone_size: -; cdr3_length: 15; d_call: -; cdr3_nt: TGTGCCAGCAGCGCGGGAAGCTGGGACACAGATACGCAGTATTTT; cdr3_aa: CASSAGSWDTDTQYF
v_call: TRBV7-8; j_call: TRBJ2-2; clone_size: few; cdr3_length: 15; d_call: TRBD1; cdr3_nt: TGTGCCAGCACGGACGGGACAGGGGCGGCCGGGGAGCTGTTTTTT; cdr3_aa: CASTDGTGAAGELFF
v_call: TRBV6-1; j_call: TRBJ2-1; clone_size: -; cdr3_length: 13; d_call: -; cdr3_nt: TGTGCCAGCAGCCCCGGCGATTACAATGAGCAGTTCTTC; cdr3_aa: CASSPGDYNEQFF
v_call: TRBV27; j_call: TRBJ2-4; clone_size: -; cdr3_length: 16; d_call: TRBD1; cdr3_nt: TGTGCCAGCAGTTCCCCCCGACAGGGCGAGGCGGACATTCAGTACTTC; cdr3_aa: CASSSPRQGEADIQYF
v_call: TRBV4-2; j_call: TRBJ2-1; clone_size: -; cdr3_length: 15; d_call: -; cdr3_nt: TGTGCCAGCAGCCAAGGAACTGGTGCCTACAATGAGCAGTTCTTC; cdr3_aa: CASSQGTGAYNEQFF
v_call: TRBV12-3/TRBV12-4; j_call: TRBJ2-2; clone_size: many; cdr3_length: 12; d_call: -; cdr3_nt: TGTGCCAGCAGTTTAGGTAGCGGGGAGCTGTTTTTT; cdr3_aa: CASSLGSGELFF
v_call: TRBV7-6; j_call: TRBJ2-6; clone_size: few; cdr3_length: 18; d_call: TRBD1; cdr3_nt: TGTGCCAGCAGCTTCGGGGACAGTCCCCTCTCTGGGGCCAACGTCCTGACTTTC; cdr3_aa: CASSFGDSPLSGANVLTF
v_call: TRBV10-3; j_call: TRBJ2-3; clone_size: -; cdr3_length: 13; d_call: TRBD1; cdr3_nt: TGTGCCATCGGACAGGGATTCACAGATACGCAGTATTTT; cdr3_aa: CAIGQGFTDTQYF
v_call: TRBV20-1; j_call: TRBJ2-1; clone_size: -; cdr3_length: 15; d_call: -; cdr3_nt: TGCAGTGCTAGAGATATTGGGGGGGCCCCACATGAGCAGTTCTTC; cdr3_aa: CSARDIGGAPHEQFF
v_call: TRBV2; j_call: TRBJ1-2; clone_size: many; cdr3_length: 16; d_call: -; cdr3_nt: TGTGCCAGCAGTGAAGCGCTTTCTTGGAGGGAGTGGGGCTACACCTTC; cdr3_aa: CASSEALSWREWGYTF
v_call: TRBV4-2; j_call: TRBJ2-1; clone_size: few; cdr3_length: 16; d_call: TRBD1; cdr3_nt: TGTGCCAGCAGCCGCAGGCAGGGGGCACAAGCCAATGAGCAGTTCTTC; cdr3_aa: CASSRRQGAQANEQFF
v_call: TRBV7-2; j_call: TRBJ2-3; clone_size: few; cdr3_length: 17; d_call: -; cdr3_nt: TGTGCCAGCAGCTCCCCGAGGGGTCCCCTTAGCACAGATACGCAGTATTTT; cdr3_aa: CASSSPRGPLSTDTQYF
v_call: TRBV19; j_call: TRBJ2-3; clone_size: few; cdr3_length: 12; d_call: -; cdr3_nt: TGTGCCAGTACTAGCTTCGAGAATACGCAGTATTTT; cdr3_aa: CASTSFENTQYF
v_call: TRBV6-1; j_call: TRBJ1-2; clone_size: -; cdr3_length: 17; d_call: TRBD1; cdr3_nt: TGTGCCAGCAGTGCCGGGACAGGGGTCTTCGCCCGCTATGGCTACACCTTC; cdr3_aa: CASSAGTGVFARYGYTF
v_call: TRBV24-1; j_call: TRBJ2-1; clone_size: many; cdr3_length: 14; d_call: -; cdr3_nt: TGTGCCACCAGTGATTTCGGCCCCGATGATGAGCAGTTCTTC; cdr3_aa: CATSDFGPDDEQFF
v_call: TRBV27; j_call: TRBJ1-3; clone_size: many; cdr3_length: 11; d_call: -; cdr3_nt: TGTGCCAGCTCCGGTGGAAACACCATATATTTT; cdr3_aa: CASSGGNTIYF
v_call: TRBV27; j_call: TRBJ2-2; clone_size: many; cdr3_length: 12; d_call: -; cdr3_nt: TGTGCCAGCAGTCTCCCTACCGGGGAGCTGTTTTTT; cdr3_aa: CASSLPTGELFF
v_call: TRBV6-5; j_call: TRBJ2-7; clone_size: many; cdr3_length: 14; d_call: -; cdr3_nt: TGTGCCAGCAGTTACTCGAGAACAGTCTACGAGCAGTACTTC; cdr3_aa: CASSYSRTVYEQYF
v_call: TRBV7-2; j_call: TRBJ2-1; clone_size: many; cdr3_length: 15; d_call: TRBD2; cdr3_nt: TGTGCCAGCAGCTCCTGGACTAGCGGGGGAAATGAGCAGTTCTTC; cdr3_aa: CASSSWTSGGNEQFF
v_call: TRBV12-3/TRBV12-4; j_call: TRBJ2-2; clone_size: few; cdr3_length: 20; d_call: TRBD1; cdr3_nt: TGTGCCAGCAGTTTTAGTTTTTTGGGACAGGGGGCATTGATGAACGGGGAGCTGTTTTTT; cdr3_aa: CASSFSFLGQGALMNGELFF
v_call: TRBV3-1; j_call: TRBJ2-7; clone_size: many; cdr3_length: 12; d_call: -; cdr3_nt: TGTGCCAGCAGCCATAGGCGGGACGAGCAGTACTTC; cdr3_aa: CASSHRRDEQYF